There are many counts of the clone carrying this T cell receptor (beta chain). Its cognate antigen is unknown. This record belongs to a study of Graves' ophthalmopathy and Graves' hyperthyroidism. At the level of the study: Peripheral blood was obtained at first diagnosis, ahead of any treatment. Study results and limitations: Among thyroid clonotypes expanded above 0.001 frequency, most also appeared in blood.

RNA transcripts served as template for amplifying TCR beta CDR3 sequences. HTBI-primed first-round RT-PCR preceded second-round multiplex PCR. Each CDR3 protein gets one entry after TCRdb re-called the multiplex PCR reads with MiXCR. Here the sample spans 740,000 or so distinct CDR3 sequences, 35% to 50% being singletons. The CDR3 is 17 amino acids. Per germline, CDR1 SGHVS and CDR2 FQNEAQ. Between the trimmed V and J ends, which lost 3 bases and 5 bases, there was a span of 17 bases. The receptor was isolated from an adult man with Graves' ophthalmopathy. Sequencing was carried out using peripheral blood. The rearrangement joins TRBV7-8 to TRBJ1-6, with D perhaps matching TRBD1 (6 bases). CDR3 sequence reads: CASSFFSADRNNSPLHF. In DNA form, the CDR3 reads TGTGCCAGCAGCTTCTTCAGTGCAGACAGGAATAATTCACCCCTCCACTTT.